The rows below give T cell receptor beta chains drawn from one sample of a study of long-term antiretroviral therapy in people with HIV. Produced via immunoSEQ multiplex PCR; TCRdb's table is partial and in-frame only. The sample has tens of thousands of clones; over 80% are singletons. The material was unsorted PBMCs, obtained 1.2 years after starting antiretroviral therapy. The receptors were gathered from a woman in her thirties or forties with HIV. Each CDR3 is given with its conserved first and last residue. D genes are given only for firm matches. The size entry is marked missing in some rows and otherwise reads once, few, many or a size class.

D: .
J: TRBJ1-4
size: .
V: TRBV27
CDR3: CASSPWVDEKLFF
DNA: TGTGCCAGCAGTCCCTGGGTAGATGAAAAACTGTTTTTT

D: TRBD2
J: TRBJ2-3
size: .
V: TRBV19
CDR3: CASSGPAASGKGADTQYF
DNA: TGTGCCAGTAGTGGCCCTGCGGCTAGCGGGAAGGGGGCAGATACGCAGTATTTT

D: .
J: TRBJ1-1
size: .
V: TRBV29-1
CDR3: CSVEARGLNTEAFF
DNA: TGCAGCGTTGAAGCCAGGGGCTTGAACACTGAAGCTTTCTTT

D: TRBD1
J: TRBJ2-4
size: .
V: TRBV19
CDR3: CASSIVRDRGNIQYF
DNA: TGTGCCAGTAGTATAGTGCGGGACAGGGGAAACATTCAGTACTTC

D: TRBD1
J: TRBJ2-7
size: few
V: TRBV10-3
CDR3: CASRDRGYEQYF
DNA: TGTGCCAGCCGGGACAGGGGTTACGAGCAGTACTTC

D: TRBD1
J: TRBJ2-3
size: .
V: TRBV5-4
CDR3: CASSPKGAGDTDTQYF
DNA: TGTGCCAGCAGCCCGAAGGGGGCCGGGGACACAGATACGCAGTATTTT

D: TRBD2
J: TRBJ2-5
size: .
V: TRBV6-6
CDR3: CASSYSDRGLQETQYF
DNA: TGTGCCAGCAGTTACTCGGATAGGGGACTACAAGAGACCCAGTACTTC

D: .
J: TRBJ1-3
size: .
V: TRBV7-9
CDR3: CASSDSGSGNTIYF
DNA: TGTGCCAGCAGCGACAGTGGTTCTGGAAACACCATATATTTT

D: TRBD2
J: TRBJ2-3
size: .
V: TRBV5-4
CDR3: CASSRREGGTDTQYF
DNA: TGTGCCAGCAGCCGGCGGGAGGGCGGCACAGATACGCAGTATTTT

D: .
J: TRBJ2-7
size: .
V: TRBV7-9
CDR3: CASSPGQPSYEQYF
DNA: TGTGCCAGCAGCCCAGGACAGCCCTCCTACGAGCAGTACTTC

D: .
J: TRBJ2-5
size: .
V: TRBV7-9
CDR3: CASSLAGLGQETQYF
DNA: TGTGCCAGCAGCTTAGCAGGGCTAGGCCAAGAGACCCAGTACTTC

D: TRBD1
J: TRBJ2-2
size: .
V: TRBV19
CDR3: CASSPGQGRSGELFF
DNA: TGTGCCAGTAGTCCGGGACAGGGGAGGAGCGGGGAGCTGTTTTTT

D: TRBD2
J: TRBJ2-3
size: .
V: TRBV6-6
CDR3: CASSYSGLAGTDTQYF
DNA: TGTGCCAGCAGTTACTCGGGGCTAGCGGGAACAGATACGCAGTATTTT

D: .
J: TRBJ1-5
size: .
V: TRBV2
CDR3: CASSDWRFEDQPQHF
DNA: TGTGCCAGCAGTGATTGGCGCTTTGAGGATCAGCCCCAGCATTTT

D: .
J: TRBJ2-7
size: few
V: TRBV19
CDR3: CASSKAVAYEQYF
DNA: TGTGCCAGTAGTAAAGCAGTCGCCTACGAGCAGTACTTC

D: TRBD2
J: TRBJ2-2
size: .
V: TRBV9
CDR3: CASSVGLAGAGNTGELFF
DNA: TGTGCCAGCAGCGTAGGGCTAGCGGGAGCCGGGAACACCGGGGAGCTGTTTTTT

D: .
J: TRBJ1-5
size: .
V: TRBV5-6
CDR3: CASSLQRGNQPQHF
DNA: TGTGCCAGCAGCTTGCAAAGGGGGAACCAGCCCCAGCATTTT

D: TRBD1
J: TRBJ2-2
size: .
V: TRBV18
CDR3: CASSPGQGDTGELFF
DNA: TGTGCCAGCTCACCGGGACAGGGGGACACCGGGGAGCTGTTTTTT

D: TRBD1
J: TRBJ2-1
size: .
V: TRBV2
CDR3: CASSEDRPPLF
DNA: TGTGCCAGCAGTGAGGACAGGCCACCCCTCTTC

D: TRBD2
J: TRBJ2-7
size: .
V: TRBV7-8
CDR3: CASSTWTSGKPEQYF
DNA: TGTGCCAGCAGCACATGGACTAGCGGGAAACCCGAGCAGTACTTC

D: TRBD2
J: TRBJ2-5
size: .
V: TRBV2
CDR3: CASSVAGGLVETQYF
DNA: TGTGCCAGCAGTGTGGCGGGAGGGCTAGTAGAGACCCAGTACTTC

D: .
J: TRBJ1-5
size: .
V: TRBV7-9
CDR3: CASSSGQGNQPQHF
DNA: TGTGCCAGCAGCTCCGGACAAGGCAATCAGCCCCAGCATTTT

D: .
J: TRBJ2-1
size: .
V: TRBV19
CDR3: CASSIEGNHNEQFF
DNA: TGTGCCAGTAGTATTGAAGGGAATCACAATGAGCAGTTCTTC

D: .
J: TRBJ2-5
size: .
V: TRBV21-1
CDR3: CASSTRNRGTGTQYF
DNA: TGTGCCAGCAGCACCCGCAATCGGGGGACGGGGACCCAGTACTTC

D: .
J: TRBJ1-2
size: few
V: TRBV5-1
CDR3: CASSITGLEGGYTF
DNA: TGCGCCAGCAGCATCACAGGTCTCGAAGGGGGCTACACCTTC